This T cell receptor beta chain was retrieved from a study of PD-1 blockade in classical Hodgkin lymphoma. Study context: Patients were dosed intravenously with nivolumab at 3 mg/kg every 2 weeks. Study outcomes and limitations: Diversity in CD4+ TCRs, unlike that measured in CD8+ TCRs, had risen significantly by C4D1. Baseline diversity resembling that of newly diagnosed patients was seen in complete responders.

Time point described: cycle 4 day 1 (C4D1), after more than five weeks of nivolumab. Patients all relapsed after autologous stem cell transplantation, and there was variation in brentuximab vedotin exposure. In regard to this clone: The antigen is not known.

Libraries were prepared by immunoSEQ multiplex PCR; TCRdb keeps only in-frame clonotypes and omits some of them. The data contain 50,000 or so clones, around 90% of them singletons. This TCR came from a human donor with classical Hodgkin lymphoma. Here the sequenced sample was peripheral blood mononuclear cells (PBMCs), taken before the fourth cycle of nivolumab.

The CDR3 is CASSFSGASTDTQYF. The CDR3 DNA sequence: TGCGCCAGCAGCTTTAGCGGGGCTAGCACAGATACGCAGTATTTT. The chain combines TRBV5-1 with TRBJ2-3; TRBD2 aligns across 8 bases. Germline CDR1 SGHRS, CDR2 YFSETQ. The CDR3 runs 15 residues. V lost 2 bases and J lost 0; bases outside the gene matches: 2.